One sample yielded the 25 T cell receptor beta chains listed below, sequenced in a study of post-analysis software for immune sequencing data. Study findings and constraints: About five TRBV segments, including TRBV5-6, TRBV5-1 and TRBV20-1, were more frequent in patients than controls.

No antigen is known for these receptors. cDNA libraries of TCR beta carried unique molecular identifiers. One entry per CDR3 protein results from TCRdb running MiXCR on the PCR reads. The data show a few hundred thousand distinct CDR3 sequences, roughly 36% seen once. Material for sequencing was blood. Source of these receptors: a girl between 5 and 17 years old with multiple sclerosis.

The V call is TRBV15, the J call TRBJ2-7; 7 positions match TRBD1. The DNA end lines up better with TRBJ2-5; the J call may be wrong. Germline CDR1 reads LNHNV; CDR2 reads YYDKDF (reference sequence). The CDR3 has 14 residues. The CDR3 protein is CATSRASQGETQYF. Written as DNA, the CDR3 is TGTGCCACCAGCAGAGCGTCACAGGGGGAGACCCAGTACTTC.

Only a few counts were recorded for this clonotype. DNA of the CDR3: TGCAGCGTTGAAGATCTGGACTATGGCTACACCTTC. This encodes CSVEDLDYGYTF. The chain has TRBV29-1 and TRBJ1-2; D is undetermined. Trimming removed 0 bases at V and 3 bases at J, with 5 bases between. The CDR3 contains 12 residues. Germline V CDR1 and CDR2: SQVTM, ANQGSEA.

This clonotype was seen only a few times. The chain has TRBV6-1 and TRBJ2-3, with TRBD1 matching over 8 bases. Germline V gene data show CDR1 as MNHNS and CDR2 as SASEGT. Unmatched junction bases numbered 9, after V lost 4 bases and J lost 6 bases. This CDR3 region has 15 residues. The CDR3 sequence is CASSGSWTGYDTQYF. The CDR3 coding sequence is TGTGCCAGCAGTGGATCCTGGACAGGGTACGATACGCAGTATTTT.

V gene TRBV24-1 combines with J gene TRBJ1-5; 8 nucleotides line up with TRBD1. Germline CDR1 KGHDR, CDR2 SFDVKD. There are 16 residues in the CDR3. V dropped 4 bases and J dropped 4; count of bases not matched to a gene: 8. The CDR3 region is CATSDHRQGPNQPQHF. CDR3 DNA: TGTGCCACCAGTGACCATCGACAGGGGCCGAATCAGCCCCAGCATTTT.

The chain uses TRBV7-9 and TRBJ2-3, with 9 bases identical to TRBD2. Germline trimming cut 6 bases from V and 3 bases from J; bases unmatched to any gene: 4. This CDR3 comprises 14 residues. Germline-derived CDR1 and CDR2 are SEHNR and FQNEAQ (reference sequence). CDR3 protein: CASSKGLATDTQYF. CDR3 nucleotides: TGTGCCAGCAGTAAAGGACTAGCGACAGATACGCAGTATTTT.

This clonotype was counted a few times. The chain combines TRBV6-1 with TRBJ2-1, with TRBD2 identical over 8 bases. The CDR3 extends over 15 amino acids. V lost 3 bases to trimming and J lost 8 bases; unmatched junction nucleotides: 9. CDR1 is MNHNS, CDR2 SASEGT, per germline. The CDR3 region has the DNA TGTGCCAGCAGTGATCGGGGGGGCGATCCCTATGAGCAGTTCTTC. Translation: CASSDRGGDPYEQFF.

The chain combines TRBV6-5 with TRBJ2-5; D is perhaps TRBD2 (6 bases). CDR3 size: 15 residues. Trimming left V 0 bases short and J 11 bases short, with 19 bases between. Germline lookup yields CDR1 MNHEY and CDR2 SVGAGI. CDR3 nucleotide sequence: TGTGCCAGCAGTTACTCAGGCCGGGGGACGTTAGAGCAGTACTTC. As protein: CASSYSGRGTLEQYF.

The chain carries TRBV19 and TRBJ2-5; D call uncertain. Per germline, CDR1 LNHDA and CDR2 SQIVND (reference sequence). CDR3 size: 13 residues. V dropped 10 bases and J dropped 1 base, with 13 bases sitting between them. The CDR3 DNA sequence: TGTGCCACATCCCTAGACTTCCAAGAGACCCAGTACTTC. Translated, it gives CATSLDFQETQYF.

This sequence joins TRBV5-6 and TRBJ1-2, with D perhaps matching TRBD1 (6 bases). Germline loops: CDR1 SGHDT, CDR2 YYEEEE. The V end was cut by 6 bases, the J end by 2 bases, with 11 bases between. The CDR3 consists of 13 residues. The CDR3 loop is CASNLRGNYGYTF. The CDR3 nucleotides read TGTGCCAGCAACCTAAGGGGGAACTATGGCTACACCTTC. Using reference TRBV5-6 and TRBJ1-2 for the parts outside the CDR3, the full variable domain is DAGVTQSPTHLIKTRGQQVTLRCSPKSGHDTVSWYQQALGQGPQFIFQYYEEEERQRGNFPDRFSGHQFPNYSSELNVNALLLGDSALYLCASNLRGNYGYTFGSGTRLTVV.

This clonotype was picked up many times. The genes are TRBV15 and TRBJ2-5; D is unclear. Between the trimmed V and J ends, which lost 7 bases and 0 bases, there was a span of 6 bases. The germline gives CDR1 LNHNV, CDR2 YYDKDF (reference sequence). This CDR3 region has 12 residues. In DNA, the CDR3 is TGTGCCACCACCGCTGACCAAGAGACCCAGTACTTC. Translating gives CATTADQETQYF.

V gene TRBV20-1 combines with J gene TRBJ2-7; 13 bases map to TRBD2. The germline V gene has CDR1 DFQATT and CDR2 SNEGSKA (reference sequence). The CDR3 sequence is 14 residues long. V lost 5 bases, J lost 3 bases, and 4 bases stayed unmatched. The CDR3 region is CSAGRLAGGYEQYF. The CDR3 DNA sequence: TGCAGTGCTGGACGACTAGCGGGGGGCTACGAGCAGTACTTC.

This clonotype was seen just once. The chain couples TRBV7-9 to TRBJ1-1; D uncertain. Per germline, CDR1 SEHNR and CDR2 FQNEAQ (reference sequence). The CDR3 extends over 15 amino acids. The V end was cut by 3 bases, the J end by 4 bases, with 15 bases between. The CDR3 bases are TGTGCCAGCAGCTTCGGAGGGTGGTCGAGCACTGAAGCTTTCTTT. Its protein is CASSFGGWSSTEAFF.

This clonotype was seen more than once but under ten times. The chain recombines TRBV7-3 with TRBJ2-3; D remains unclear. Germline V gene data show CDR1 as SGHTA and CDR2 as FQGTGA. The V end was cut by 5 bases, the J end by 0 bases, with 15 bases between. This CDR3 comprises 16 residues. CDR3 in amino acids: CASSQDGRPSTDTQYF. CDR3 coding DNA: TGTGCCAGCAGCCAGGACGGCCGGCCTAGCACAGATACGCAGTATTTT.

J is TRBJ1-2 and V is TRBV29-1; D is unclear. The CDR3 covers 11 residues. The germline V gene has CDR1 SQVTM and CDR2 ANQGSEA. Trimming took 7 bases from V and 2 from J, leaving 8 bases between them. Written as DNA, the CDR3 is TGCAGCGCAGCGGAAAACTATGGCTACACCTTC. It is translated as CSAAENYGYTF.

Here the CDR3 DNA reads TGTGCCAGCAGTTACGCAGCGGGGAGGGCCGGGGAGCTGTTTTTT. The encoded protein is CASSYAAGRAGELFF. The V call is TRBV6-6, the J call TRBJ2-2, with 7 bases matching TRBD2. CDR1 and CDR2 (germline): MNHNY, SVGAGI (reference sequence). V dropped 2 bases and J dropped 6; count of bases not matched to a gene: 6. This CDR3 has 15 amino acids.

With regard to this clonotype: A read error may produce the germline difference seen at one junction end. The rearrangement links TRBV13 to TRBJ1-2; D remains ambiguous. The germline CDR1 and CDR2 sequences are PRHDT and FYEKMQ (reference sequence). The CDR3 loop spans 16 amino acids. The CDR3 DNA reads as TGTGCCAGCAGTTTAGCGTTATTAAGGGAGAGGTATGGCTACACCTTC. Protein product: CASSLALLRERYGYTF.

This chain uses TRBV5-1 with TRBJ1-2; 11 bases are shared with TRBD1. The CDR3 sequence is 16 residues long. With 4 bases clipped from V and 4 bases from J, the junction kept 9 bases outside the gene matches. Germline V gene data show CDR1 as SGHRS and CDR2 as YFSETQ. The CDR3 region has the DNA TGCGCCAGCAGCCAGGACAGGGGGCGGATGAGCTATGGCTACACCTTC. Translated, it gives CASSQDRGRMSYGYTF.

This clonotype was picked up a small number of times. The chain has TRBV7-6 and TRBJ2-7; 7 nucleotides agree with TRBD1. The germline V gene has CDR1 SGHVS and CDR2 FNYEAQ. CDR3 size: 14 residues. J was trimmed by 6 bases and V by 5 bases; bases with no gene match: 10. The CDR3 loop reads CASSRDMTGREQYF. In nucleotides, the CDR3 is TGTGCCAGCAGCCGCGATATGACAGGGCGCGAGCAGTACTTC.

CDR3 sequence: CASSQGTRAFF. The CDR3 DNA reads as TGTGCCAGCAGCCAAGGGACCCGGGCTTTCTTT. The genes are TRBV14 and TRBJ1-1, with D hard to call. The germline V and J ends were trimmed by 1 base and 11 bases, with 8 bases remaining between them. CDR1 and CDR2 (germline): SGHDN, FVKESK. This CDR3 spans 11 amino acids.

A few counts support this clonotype. The V gene is TRBV29-1, the J gene TRBJ1-1; D is uncertain. This CDR3 has 12 residues. V gave up 0 bases and J gave up 6 bases, with 8 bases separating them. Germline V CDR1 and CDR2: SQVTM, ANQGSEA. CDR3: CSVEDRRPEAFF. DNA of the CDR3: TGCAGCGTTGAAGACCGGAGGCCTGAAGCTTTCTTT.

This clonotype has more than one count but fewer than ten. The chain carries TRBV29-1 and TRBJ1-2, with D tentatively TRBD1 (5 bases). Germline lookup yields CDR1 SQVTM and CDR2 ANQGSEA. V lost 3 bases to trimming and J lost 3 bases, with 14 bases between them. The CDR3 has 14 residues. CDR3 nucleotide sequence: TGCAGCGTTGACAACCAGGGTCGGGACTATGGCTACACCTTC. This codes for CSVDNQGRDYGYTF.

The chain has TRBV7-9 and TRBJ2-7; D uncertain. The CDR3 covers 11 residues. CDR1 is SEHNR and CDR2 is FQNEAQ in the germline V gene (reference sequence). The V end was cut by 4 bases, the J end by 12 bases, with 13 bases between. The DNA of the CDR3 is TGTGCCAGCAGCTCTGAGTTCCGGCGGTACTTC. The encoded protein is CASSSEFRRYF.

The CDR3 reads CASSPATDATNEKLFF. The CDR3 nucleotides read TGCGCCAGCAGTCCAGCTACAGATGCAACTAATGAAAAACTGTTTTTT. J is TRBJ1-4 and V is TRBV5-1; D unresolved. The CDR3 totals 16 residues. V was clipped by 5 bases and J by 0 bases, with 14 bases between them. From germline, CDR1 is SGHRS and CDR2 YFSETQ.

Only a few counts were recorded for this clonotype. V is TRBV5-1 and J is TRBJ2-6, with 7 bases matching TRBD1. Trimming took 4 bases from V and 0 from J; bases not matched to a gene: 7. CDR1 and CDR2 (germline): SGHRS, YFSETQ. The CDR3 consists of 17 residues. The CDR3 sequence: CASSLTGVRSGANVLTF. In DNA form, the CDR3 reads TGCGCCAGCAGCCTTACAGGGGTCCGCTCTGGGGCCAACGTCCTGACTTTC.

A few counts support this clonotype. V usage is TRBV12-3 or TRBV12-4 and J usage is TRBJ2-3; the D gene is possibly TRBD2 (6 bases). The CDR3 is 15 amino acids. V lost 5 bases and J 2 bases, leaving 14 bases between the germline ends. CDR3: CASSASRGTTDTQYF. In DNA, the CDR3 is TGTGCCAGCAGTGCCTCACGGGGGACCACAGATACGCAGTATTTT.